This T cell receptor beta chain derives from a study of beta chain features in type 1 diabetes. Study-wide results and limits: The study found moderately but significantly shorter TCRB CDR3s in all four CD4+ subsets of Type 1 diabetes patients.

Germline V CDR1 and CDR2: SGHDN, FVKESK. The ends were cut back, 4 bases at V and 4 bases at J, with 19 bases in the middle. The CDR3 spans 16 residues. The study reverse transcribed the entire isolated RNA, so it sequenced expressed TCRB transcripts. Reads from naive, central memory and regulatory T cell samples averaged about 3.8 million. Using immunoSEQ multiplex PCR, the repertoire was profiled, and TCRdb retains in-frame clones only, with some absent. The table shows hundreds of thousands of clones, with over 12% occurring only once. Note on this clone: Its antigen is currently unknown.

The sequencing sample was made of naive CD4+ T cells from blood. This TCR was sampled from a young man with type 1 diabetes. The rearrangement uses TRBV14 and TRBJ1-1; a weak D match, TRBD1 (5 bases). The CDR3 region is CASSPLLGLGGTEAFF. The CDR3 DNA reads TGTGCCAGCAGCCCGCTTCTAGGGTTGGGGGGCACTGAAGCTTTCTTT.